This TCR beta chain was profiled in a study of a mutant IDH1 vaccine in newly diagnosed glioma. Details on this clone: Its specificity is not known.

Germline V CDR1 and CDR2: MNHEY, SMNVEV (reference sequence). Trimming removed 0 bases from V and 1 base from J, with 10 bases in between. There are 15 residues in the CDR3. Produced via immunoSEQ multiplex PCR; TCRdb's table is partial and in-frame only. The table has tens of thousands of clones, 80% to 90% seen once. Noted time point: baseline, week 1 (first vaccination visit). Treatment indicated: pre-vaccination baseline after standard-of-care therapy. Donor diagnoses consisted of new WHO grade 3 or 4 IDH1-mutant, ATRX-lost astrocytomas. Findings and limits, study-wide: The occurrence of vaccine-induced immune responses was seen in 93.3% of patients. The authors found pseudoprogression apparently unrelated to changes in top peripheral T cell clonotypes.

Sequences were derived from PBMCs, sampled from a glioma patient treated with radiotherapy, temozolomide or both. This sequence was found in a man aged 40-49 years with glioma. This rearrangement joins TRBV27 to TRBJ2-7; a possible D gene is TRBD1 (6 bases). This chain's CDR3 is CASSLSGTRSYEQYF. Written as DNA, the CDR3 is TGTGCCAGCAGTTTATCAGGGACAAGATCCTACGAGCAGTACTTC.